This T cell receptor (beta chain) was identified during a study of blood T cell repertoires in COVID-19. In the study overall: Sites in the United States, Italy and Spain provided acute and convalescent COVID-19 samples. Sources were T cells, B-cell-depleted T cells, or PBMCs; the material itself was cDNA or gDNA.

In the original processing: Using reference gene primer amplification, nucleated cell counts were estimated. Measured with immunoSEQ multiplex PCR; TCRdb has only the in-frame clones, and not every one. V, J and clone size derive from that table, while D and trimming were established from the DNA sequence. The table lists some 200,000 clones, around four fifths of them singletons, with roughly 18% in the top ten. CDR3 length: 11 amino acids. The V end lost 3 bases, the J end lost 9 bases, and 6 bases lay between the germline ends. Germline V gene lookup returns CDR1 LGHDT and CDR2 YNNKEL (reference sequence).

The sequence was obtained from a woman older than 75 with active or convalescent COVID-19. The sequencing input was peripheral blood. J is TRBJ2-1 and V is TRBV3-1 (or the pseudogene TRBV3-2); D perhaps matches TRBD2 (6 bases). CDR3 sequence reads: CASSQGGEQFF. The CDR3 nucleotides are TGTGCCAGCAGCCAGGGGGGTGAGCAGTTCTTC.